Below, 21 T cell receptor beta chains from the same sample are listed, as sequenced in a study of T cells in Graves' hyperthyroidism and ophthalmopathy. Authors of the study amplified TCR beta CDR3 regions from RNA transcripts. HTBI primers were the set used in a first-round RT-PCR of the TCR CDR3. MiXCR, run by TCRdb on the multiplex PCR reads, gives a single entry per CDR3 protein. The top ten clones hold about 4.5% of a sample with roughly 560,000 distinct CDR3 sequences, roughly 14% of them seen once. Material: blood. These receptors originate from a woman aged 40 to 49 with Graves' ophthalmopathy.

This clonotype has a count of ten or more. This chain uses TRBV29-1 with TRBJ2-1; TRBD2 agrees at 7 bases. The CDR3 runs to 13 residues. CDR1 SQVTM and CDR2 ANQGSEA come from the germline V gene. Losses at the gene ends were 3 bases for V and 7 bases for J; bases not matched to a gene: 6. The CDR3 sequence: CSVEAGVVNEQFF. The CDR3 DNA reads TGCAGCGTTGAGGCGGGAGTGGTTAATGAGCAGTTCTTC.

This clonotype was observed many times. This sequence joins TRBV28 and TRBJ1-5; D not certain. This CDR3 is built from 16 residues. V lost 5 bases and J lost 1, with 15 bases in between. The germline gives CDR1 MDHEN, CDR2 SYDVKM. CDR3 bases: TGTGCCAGCAGTCCCCCGCAGTCAGCCAGCAATCAGCCCCAGCATTTT. Its protein product is CASSPPQSASNQPQHF.

The chain recombines TRBV30 with TRBJ1-3; D ambiguous. Trimming took 5 bases from V and 1 from J, leaving 9 bases between them. This CDR3 comprises 13 residues. The germline CDR1 and CDR2 sequences are GTSNPN and SVGIG (reference sequence). CDR3 sequence reads: CAWLRVSGNTIYF. CDR3 bases: TGTGCCTGGCTTCGGGTTTCTGGAAACACCATATATTTT. The entire variable domain, with the rest obtained from reference TRBV30 and TRBJ1-3, is as follows: SQTIHQWPATLVQPVGSPLSLECTVEGTSNPNLYWYRQAAGRGLQLLFYSVGIGQISSEVPQNLSASRPQDRQFILSSKKLLLSDSGFYLCAWLRVSGNTIYFGEGSWLTVV.

This clonotype occurred many times. The chain couples TRBV7-2 to TRBJ2-7; 10 nucleotides align to TRBD2. The germline gives CDR1 SGHTA, CDR2 FQGNSA. The trim removed 3 bases at V and 7 bases at J, leaving 6 bases unmatched. The CDR3 sequence is 14 residues long. The CDR3: CASSFSGRLGEQYF. The CDR3 DNA sequence: TGTGCCAGCAGCTTTAGCGGGAGGTTAGGAGAGCAGTACTTC.

This clonotype was observed many times. This sequence may be a read error, since a much larger clone differs from it by one base. This chain uses TRBV13 with TRBJ2-2; D unclear. This CDR3 is 13 amino acids long. CDR1 and CDR2 from the germline V gene are PRHDT and FYEKMQ (reference sequence). The CDR3 loop reads CASSLGNIGELFF. The CDR3 bases are TGTGCCAGCAGCTTAGGGAACATCGGGGAGCTGTTTTTT.

The V gene is TRBV5-1, the J gene TRBJ1-5; possibly TRBD1 for D (5 bases). Germline V gene lookup returns CDR1 SGHRS and CDR2 YFSETQ. V was trimmed by 4 bases and J by 0 bases, leaving 11 bases between them. The CDR3 consists of 15 residues. CDR3 protein: CASSPYDSSNQPQHF. CDR3 DNA sequence: TGCGCCAGCAGCCCCTACGACAGTAGCAATCAGCCCCAGCATTTT.

This clonotype was observed many times. The CDR3 DNA follows: TGTGCCAGCAGTGACACGTTTGGCAATCAGCCCCAGCATTTT. Its protein product is CASSDTFGNQPQHF. The gene calls are TRBV12-3 or TRBV12-4 and TRBJ1-5; D remains ambiguous. The CDR3 runs to 14 residues. Trimming left V 5 bases short and J 2 bases short, with 10 bases between.

This clonotype showed up many times. V and J are TRBV11-2 and TRBJ1-5; D gene ambiguous. The germline CDR1 and CDR2 sequences are SGHAT and FQNNGV. V shed 1 base and J shed 8 bases, with 9 bases lying between them. This CDR3 contains 13 residues. The CDR3 sequence is CASSLGGMEPQHF. In DNA, the CDR3 is TGTGCCAGCAGCTTAGGAGGCATGGAGCCCCAGCATTTT.

In regard to this clonotype: A read error is possible here, since a much larger clone lies one base away. This rearrangement joins TRBV7-9 to TRBJ2-7; 14 bases match TRBD2. The CDR3 runs to 15 residues. V shed 4 bases, J shed 3 bases, and the junction held 2 bases outside the gene matches. Per germline, CDR1 SEHNR and CDR2 FQNEAQ (reference sequence). CDR3 in DNA: TGTGCCAGCAGCTCGACTAGCGGGAGGGACTACGAGCAGTACTTC. Amino acid sequence: CASSSTSGRDYEQYF.

The genes are TRBV10-3 and TRBJ2-5, with TRBD1 matching 7 bases. This CDR3 spans 12 amino acids. The V segment lost 10 bases and the J segment 5 bases; nucleotides outside the gene matches: 7. The germline V gene has CDR1 ENHRY and CDR2 SYGVKD. CDR3 protein: CASGQVGETQYF. In nucleotides, the CDR3 is TGTGCCAGTGGACAGGTGGGGGAGACCCAGTACTTC.

This clonotype has at least ten counts. The chain carries TRBV27 and TRBJ1-2; 10 nucleotides agree with TRBD1. The CDR3 is 17 residues long. CDR1 MNHEY and CDR2 SMNVEV come from the germline V gene (reference sequence). The J segment lost 3 bases and the V segment lost 6 bases, leaving 13 bases of the junction unmatched. CDR3 bases: TGTGCCAGCAGCCAAACCAACCGGGACAGGGGTTACTATGGCTACACCTTC. Amino acids: CASSQTNRDRGYYGYTF.

This clonotype has at least ten counts. The rearrangement joins TRBV6-5 to TRBJ1-1, with 8 positions matching TRBD1. With 6 bases clipped from V and 8 bases from J, the junction kept 8 bases outside the gene matches. This CDR3 contains 13 residues. Germline CDR1 and CDR2: MNHEY and SVGAGI. The CDR3 DNA is TGTGCCAGCAGACCTAGACAGGGGACCGAAGCTTTCTTT. Residues: CASRPRQGTEAFF.

This clonotype came up many times. The rearrangement links TRBV7-9 to TRBJ1-1; a weak D match, TRBD1 (5 bases). CDR3 length: 15 amino acids. V lost 5 bases and J lost 1, with 14 bases in between. Germline CDR1 SEHNR, CDR2 FQNEAQ (reference sequence). The CDR3 is CASSGGPRSNTEAFF. Written as DNA, the CDR3 is TGTGCCAGCAGCGGGGGACCCCGATCGAACACTGAAGCTTTCTTT. The full variable domain, rest sourced from reference TRBV7-9 and TRBJ1-1, is DTGVSQNPRHKITKRGQNVTFRCDPISEHNRLYWYRQTLGQGPEFLTYFQNEAQLEKSRLLSDRFSAERPKGSFSTLEIQRTEQGDSAMYLCASSGGPRSNTEAFFGQGTRLTVV.

The table lists this clonotype with many counts. This chain joins TRBV28 and TRBJ2-7; D gene uncertain. The CDR3 loop spans 12 amino acids. The V gene lost 4 bases and the J gene lost 9 bases, with 13 bases spanning the gap. Germline assignment: CDR1 MDHEN and CDR2 SYDVKM. The CDR3 bases are TGTGCCAGCAGTTCGCCTAATAGAGTGCAGTACTTC. It yields the protein CASSSPNRVQYF.

This clonotype was observed at least ten times. The genes are TRBV7-9 and TRBJ2-5; 8 bases agree with TRBD1. The CDR3 covers 16 residues. Per germline, CDR1 SEHNR and CDR2 FQNEAQ (reference sequence). The trim removed 3 bases at V and 5 bases at J, leaving 11 bases unmatched. The CDR3 DNA follows: TGTGCCAGCAGCTTCAGCACTCCAGGGGGCCAGGAGACCCAGTACTTC. It specifies CASSFSTPGGQETQYF.

This clonotype was counted between two and nine times. The gene calls are TRBV11-1 and TRBJ1-1, with 9 bases matching TRBD1. The CDR3 contains 16 residues. V gave up 4 bases and J gave up 10 bases; unmatched junction bases: 16. The V gene's germline CDR1 is SGHAT and CDR2 FQDESV (reference sequence). CDR3 sequence reads: CASSSTGQGPNRGAFF. Written as DNA, the CDR3 is TGTGCCAGCAGCTCCACAGGACAGGGGCCGAATCGAGGAGCTTTCTTT. The whole variable domain, filled in from reference TRBV11-1 and TRBJ1-1, reads EAEVAQSPRYKITEKSQAVAFWCDPISGHATLYWYRQILGQGPELLVQFQDESVVDDSQLPKDRFSAERLKGVDSTLKIQPAELGDSAMYLCASSSTGQGPNRGAFFGQGTRLTVV.

This clonotype was counted ten times or more. The chain joins TRBV4-1 to TRBJ1-5; TRBD1 is a possible D gene (6 bases). The CDR3 runs 16 residues. The germline CDR1 and CDR2 sequences are MGHRA and YSYEKL. V lost 0 bases, J lost 4 bases, and 13 bases lay in between. CDR3 DNA sequence: TGCGCCAGCAGCCAAGATCTCGGGGGCATTAATCAGCCCCAGCATTTT. This codes for CASSQDLGGINQPQHF.

This clonotype was recorded at least ten times. The genes are TRBV5-1 and TRBJ2-7; possibly TRBD1 for D (5 bases). V lost 4 bases and J lost 6, with 20 bases in between. The CDR3 length is 15 residues. Germline V gene lookup returns CDR1 SGHRS and CDR2 YFSETQ. The CDR3: CASSNQVGVSGEQYF. The CDR3 DNA sequence: TGCGCCAGCAGCAATCAGGTAGGGGTTTCGGGCGAGCAGTACTTC.

This clonotype was counted ten times or more. The rearrangement links TRBV20-1 to TRBJ2-1; TRBD2 is a possible D gene (5 bases). This CDR3 has 16 amino acids. V lost 3 bases, J lost 5 bases, and 20 bases lay in between. Germline assignment: CDR1 DFQATT and CDR2 SNEGSKA (reference sequence). CDR3 loop: CSASFPGSGKDNEQFF. CDR3 coding DNA: TGCAGTGCTAGTTTCCCGGGGAGTGGGAAAGACAATGAGCAGTTCTTC.

Many counts were recorded for this clonotype. The CDR3 protein is CASSFSRGAKGYEQYF. The CDR3 DNA reads TGTGCCAGCAGCTTCTCTAGGGGAGCTAAAGGCTACGAGCAGTACTTC. This chain uses TRBV5-5 with TRBJ2-7; the D gene could be TRBD1 or TRBD2 (5 bases each). CDR3 length: 16 amino acids. The germline V gene has CDR1 SGHKS and CDR2 YYEKEE (reference sequence). Trimming cost V 2 bases and J 3 bases, with 18 bases left between them.

The gene calls are TRBV5-1 and TRBJ1-2; D unresolved. The V end was cut by 4 bases, the J end by 7 bases, with 11 bases between. This CDR3 comprises 12 residues. CDR1 SGHRS and CDR2 YFSETQ come from the germline V gene. CDR3 in DNA: TGCGCCAGCAGCCCCCCCGTGGGTGGCTACACCTTC. This encodes CASSPPVGGYTF. The full variable domain, with the rest looked up from reference TRBV5-1 and TRBJ1-2, is KAGVTQTPRYLIKTRGQQVTLSCSPISGHRSVSWYQQTPGQGLQFLFEYFSETQRNKGNFPGRFSGRQFSNSRSEMNVSTLELGDSALYLCASSPPVGGYTFGSGTRLTVV.